These T cell receptor beta chains were read from a single sample in a study of beta chain features in type 1 diabetes. Generated by immunoSEQ multiplex PCR, the TCRdb table keeps only in-frame clones and is missing some. The table has 200,000 to 250,000 clones, 9% to 10% seen once; the top ten hold around 0.037%. The source material was naive CD4+ T cells from blood. These receptors were collected from a woman under 30 in good health. Each CDR3 is given with its conserved first and last residue. D genes are given only for firm matches. Clone size is shown for a subset of rows, as once, few, many or a class of expanded clone.

TRBV4-1	.	TRBJ2-7	.	TGCGCCAGCAGCCCTAGAGTAAGCTCCTACGAGCAGTACTTC	CASSPRVSSYEQYF
TRBV10-3	.	TRBJ1-1	.	TGTGCCTTGCAGATGGCACAGGATAACACTGAAGCTTTCTTT	CALQMAQDNTEAFF
TRBV7-2	.	TRBJ2-7	.	TGTGCCAGCAGCTTAGACGGGAGTTTTTACGAGCAGTACTTC	CASSLDGSFYEQYF
TRBV9	.	TRBJ2-7	.	TGTGCCAGCAGCGTAGAGGTCAGGTCCTACGAGCAGTACTTC	CASSVEVRSYEQYF
TRBV10-3	.	TRBJ1-3	.	TGTGCCATCAGTGAGAGCAGGCCACCCTCTGGAAACACCATATATTTT	CAISESRPPSGNTIYF
TRBV10-3	few	TRBJ1-5	.	TGTGCCATCAGTGAACAGGGTTTAGGCAATCAGCCCCAGCATTTT	CAISEQGLGNQPQHF
TRBV7-8	.	TRBJ2-7	TRBD1	TGTGCCAGCAGCCCGCCTTTTAGGGACAGGGGAACCTACGAGCAGTACTTC	CASSPPFRDRGTYEQYF
TRBV5-1	.	TRBJ2-1	TRBD1	TGCGCCAGCAGCTTGGGTGGCAGGGGGTTAAATGAGCAGTTCTTC	CASSLGGRGLNEQFF
TRBV7-9	few	TRBJ1-1	.	TGTGCCAGCAGCCCTAATTGGGGACACCTAACTGAAGCTTTCTTT	CASSPNWGHLTEAFF
TRBV18	few	TRBJ1-5	TRBD1	TGTGCCAGCTCACTCGGAACAGGGGGCAATCAGCCCCAGCATTTT	CASSLGTGGNQPQHF
TRBV30	.	TRBJ1-5	TRBD1	TGTGCCTGGAGTGCGGGACAGACTAGCAATCAGCCCCAGCATTTT	CAWSAGQTSNQPQHF